One and the same sample provided the 15 T cell receptor beta chains below, sequenced in a study of T cells in Graves' hyperthyroidism and ophthalmopathy. The source material, RNA transcripts, was used to amplify TCR beta CDR3 regions. The HTBI primer set drove a first-round RT-PCR of the TCR CDR3. TCRdb ran MiXCR on the multiplex PCR reads and lists one entry per CDR3 protein. The top ten hold around 4.5% of the sample, which has roughly 560,000 distinct CDR3 sequences, about 15% seen once. The sample taken for sequencing was blood. The receptors were gathered from a woman aged 40-49 years with Graves' ophthalmopathy.

The V call is TRBV5-1, the J call TRBJ1-2; the D is unclear. With 1 base removed from V and 1 base from J, the gap between germline ends came to 14 bases. Germline V gene data show CDR1 as SGHRS and CDR2 as YFSETQ. The length of the CDR3 is 16 residues. The CDR3 spells CASSLLHDGFNYGYTF. The CDR3 coding sequence is TGCGCCAGCAGCTTGCTTCATGACGGTTTTAACTATGGCTACACCTTC.

V usage is TRBV28 and J usage is TRBJ2-7, with 8 bases fitting TRBD1. This CDR3 is 13 amino acids long. With 7 bases clipped from V and 6 bases from J, the junction kept 8 bases outside the gene matches. Germline V gene lookup returns CDR1 MDHEN and CDR2 SYDVKM. The CDR3: CASIPGQEREQYF. CDR3 DNA: TGTGCCAGCATCCCGGGACAGGAACGCGAGCAGTACTTC. Filled out from reference TRBV28 and TRBJ2-7, the complete variable domain reads DVKVTQSSRYLVKRTGEKVFLECVQDMDHENMFWYRQDPGLGLRLIYFSYDVKMKEKGDIPEGYSVSREKKERFSLILESASTNQTSMYLCASIPGQEREQYFGPGTRLTVT.

This clonotype was seen many times. The chain has TRBV30 and TRBJ2-7, with D tentatively TRBD2 (5 bases). The V gene's germline CDR1 is GTSNPN and CDR2 SVGIG (reference sequence). Deletions cut 5 bases from V and 7 bases from J, with 18 bases between. This CDR3 contains 13 residues. In nucleotides, the CDR3 is TGTGCCTGGGGAGGCTACCCGCCGGGGGAGCAGTACTTC. Protein product: CAWGGYPPGEQYF.

In its sample, this clonotype was seen many times. The rearrangement links TRBV6-5 to TRBJ1-6, with D possibly matching TRBD1 (5 bases). Germline assignment: CDR1 MNHEY and CDR2 SVGAGI. The CDR3 is 14 amino acids. With 2 bases removed from V and 10 bases from J, the gap between germline ends came to 12 bases. CDR3 DNA: TGTGCCAGCAGTTACGGGCATACAGGATCACCCCTCCACTTT. Translation gives CASSYGHTGSPLHF.

The chain couples TRBV7-9 to TRBJ1-2; 9 bases fit TRBD1. The J segment lost 7 bases and the V segment lost 5 bases, leaving 11 bases of the junction unmatched. Looked up from germline, CDR1 is SEHNR and CDR2 is FQNEAQ (reference sequence). The CDR3 spans 15 residues. In nucleotides, the CDR3 is TGTGCCAGCAGCACAGAAGGGACAGGGATCAGTGGCTACACCTTC. Its protein is CASSTEGTGISGYTF.

This clonotype has at least ten counts. The chain links TRBV20-1 to TRBJ2-3; TRBD1 matches 7 bases. Looked up from germline, CDR1 is DFQATT and CDR2 is SNEGSKA (reference sequence). The CDR3 sequence is 14 residues long. V lost 0 bases and J lost 8; bases outside the gene matches: 8. The CDR3 DNA sequence: TGCAGTGCTAGAGAGACAGGGCCTATGGGTACGCAGTATTTT. The encoded protein is CSARETGPMGTQYF.

About this clonotype: At one of its ends the junction is not consistent with the germline gene, which may arise from a read error. The chain has TRBV4-1 and TRBJ2-7; the match to TRBD1 covers 9 bases. Germline CDR1 and CDR2: MGHRA and YSYEKL. The CDR3 totals 16 residues. The CDR3 DNA is TGCGCCGGCAGCCAAGATTTGGGACAGGGAGGTTACGAGCAGTACTTC. Its protein is CAGSQDLGQGGYEQYF.

This clonotype was detected many times. The V gene is TRBV28, the J gene TRBJ2-7; 9 nucleotides line up with TRBD2. The CDR3 length is 16 residues. Germline lookup yields CDR1 MDHEN and CDR2 SYDVKM. After removal of 2 bases from V and 0 bases from J, the junction contained 5 bases not matched to a gene. CDR3 bases: TGTGCCAGCAGTTTAGTAGCGGGAGTGAGCTCCTACGAGCAGTACTTC. This sequence encodes CASSLVAGVSSYEQYF.

This clonotype was seen many times. The V and J genes are TRBV10-3 and TRBJ2-7, with D hard to call. The CDR3 runs 11 residues. The germline V gene encodes CDR1 ENHRY and CDR2 SYGVKD. Trimming pared 4 bases from V and 2 bases from J, leaving 3 bases between. CDR3 protein: CAISATYEQYF. CDR3 coding DNA: TGTGCCATCAGTGCCACCTACGAGCAGTACTTC.

This clonotype was picked up many times. This sequence joins TRBV6-1 and TRBJ2-7; no clear D. CDR3 size: 13 residues. Trimming removed 0 bases at V and 0 bases at J, with 3 bases between. In germline, CDR1 is MNHNS, CDR2 SASEGT. The CDR3 nucleotides are TGTGCCAGCAGTGAAGCCCCCTCCTACGAGCAGTACTTC. This gives the protein CASSEAPSYEQYF.

This clonotype was seen repeatedly, ten times or more. DNA of the CDR3: TGTGCCAGCAGTGCTCATAGGGAGACCCAGTACTTC. Translation: CASSAHRETQYF. The chain employs TRBV6-1 and TRBJ2-5, with D unresolved. Looked up from germline, CDR1 is MNHNS and CDR2 is SASEGT. Trimming took 4 bases from V and 5 from J, leaving 8 bases between them. The CDR3 extends over 12 amino acids.

This clonotype has just a few counts. The chain couples TRBV20-1 to TRBJ2-5; 7 bases are shared with TRBD2. The CDR3 has 18 amino acids. Unmatched junction bases numbered 16, after V lost 0 bases and J lost 3 bases. Germline V gives CDR1 DFQATT, CDR2 SNEGSKA (reference sequence). In nucleotides, the CDR3 is TGCAGTGCTAGAGATTTGTTTCTAGCGGCAACTGATAAAGAGACCCAGTACTTC. Its protein is CSARDLFLAATDKETQYF.

This clonotype was seen repeatedly, ten times or more. The chain links TRBV2 to TRBJ2-5; TRBD2 matches 7 bases. The trim removed 11 bases at V and 5 bases at J, leaving 20 bases unmatched. The CDR3 covers 16 residues. Germline V gene data show CDR1 as SNHLY and CDR2 as FYNNEI. The CDR3 reads CAASSSPREISETQYF. The CDR3 DNA follows: TGTGCCGCCAGCAGCTCCCCGCGGGAGATTTCGGAGACCCAGTACTTC.

This chain joins TRBV19 and TRBJ1-1; the D is unclear. Trimming pared 7 bases from V and 5 bases from J, leaving 20 bases between. The CDR3 extends over 15 amino acids. Germline CDR1 LNHDA, CDR2 SQIVND (reference sequence). CDR3 sequence (DNA): TGTGCCAGTATCCACCCCGGGCCGGCGGGTACTGAAGCTTTCTTT. Its protein product is CASIHPGPAGTEAFF.

This clonotype was observed at least ten times. The chain recombines TRBV7-2 with TRBJ1-1; D not resolved. The CDR3 length is 14 residues. Germline V gene data show CDR1 as SGHTA and CDR2 as FQGNSA. Trimming left V 6 bases short and J 4 bases short, with 15 bases between. The CDR3 region is CASSFAEYPTEAFF. CDR3 DNA: TGTGCCAGCAGTTTCGCTGAATACCCCACTGAAGCTTTCTTT.